This T cell receptor (beta chain) is from a study of blood T cell repertoires in COVID-19. About the study: Sites in the United States, Italy and Spain provided acute and convalescent COVID-19 samples. The cDNA or gDNA used as material had been derived from T cells, B-cell-depleted T cells, or PBMCs.

In the authors' methods: Reference gene primer amplification yielded estimated nucleated cell counts. Generated by immunoSEQ multiplex PCR, the TCRdb table keeps only in-frame clones and is missing some. V and J calls and clone size are those listed in that table; D and trimming were worked out from the DNA. The sample holds 100,000 or so clones, approximately 80% seen once. V lost 0 bases to trimming and J lost 2 bases, with 11 bases between them. There are 16 residues in the CDR3. CDR1 is KGHSH and CDR2 is LQKENI in the germline V gene. Sequencing was performed on peripheral blood. The sequence was collected from a man aged 70-80 years with active or convalescent COVID-19. The chain employs TRBV18 and TRBJ1-3, with D perhaps matching TRBD1 (6 bases). The CDR3 DNA reads as TGTGCCAGCTCACCACCCAATTGGACAGCTGGAAACACCATATATTTT. Protein sequence: CASSPPNWTAGNTIYF.